Below are 8 T cell receptor beta chains sequenced from a single sample in a study of shared clonotypes between healthy human individuals. Libraries were prepared by immunoSEQ multiplex PCR; TCRdb keeps only in-frame clonotypes and omits some of them. The sample holds 190,000 or so clones, 65% to 70% seen once. The sequencing input was memory CD4+ T cells sorted from blood. Documented subset: CD45RA-negative fraction. The source of these receptors is a man aged 30-40 years in good health.

V usage is TRBV5-1 and J usage is TRBJ2-5, with 8 nucleotides matching TRBD2. Germline CDR1 is SGHRS and CDR2 is YFSETQ. The CDR3 has 15 amino acids. V trimming: 4 bases; J trimming: 0 bases; junction bases outside the gene matches: 5. The CDR3, as DNA: TGCGCCAGCAGCACGAAACTAGCGGACCAAGAGACCCAGTACTTC. This codes for CASSTKLADQETQYF.

V is TRBV7-9 and J is TRBJ2-7; TRBD1 aligns across 7 bases. The germline CDR1 and CDR2 sequences are SEHNR and FQNEAQ (reference sequence). This CDR3 has 12 amino acids. Losses at the gene ends were 5 bases for V and 7 bases for J; bases not matched to a gene: 5. The CDR3 nucleotides are TGTGCCAGCAGCCAACCAGGGGGAGAGCAGTACTTC. It encodes CASSQPGGEQYF.

The rearrangement links TRBV6-1 to TRBJ1-2, with 7 bases matching TRBD1. Per the germline V gene, CDR1 is MNHNS and CDR2 is SASEGT. The CDR3 extends over 14 amino acids. J was trimmed by 3 bases and V by 4 bases; bases with no gene match: 5. The CDR3, as DNA: TGTGCCAGCAGTGGACAGGGAATCGACTATGGCTACACCTTC. Its translation is CASSGQGIDYGYTF.

The chain is built from TRBV28 and TRBJ1-1, with D possibly matching TRBD1 (6 bases). CDR1 and CDR2 from the germline V gene are MDHEN and SYDVKM. V dropped 3 bases and J dropped 2 bases, with 13 bases sitting between them. This CDR3 has 15 residues. The CDR3 region is CASSLQGRLNTEAFF. CDR3 sequence (DNA): TGTGCCAGCAGTTTGCAGGGGCGCTTAAACACTGAAGCTTTCTTT.

The chain recombines TRBV15 with TRBJ2-5; D gene ambiguous. CDR1 is LNHNV, CDR2 YYDKDF, per germline (reference sequence). V was shortened by 0 bases and J by 1 base, with 3 bases between the two germline ends. CDR3 length: 13 residues. The CDR3: CATSRDGQETQYF. In nucleotides, the CDR3 is TGTGCCACCAGCAGAGACGGCCAAGAGACCCAGTACTTC.

This clone was picked up one time. The V call is TRBV7-2, the J call TRBJ1-1; D unclear. The V gene's germline CDR1 is SGHTA and CDR2 FQGNSA. The CDR3 runs to 14 residues. The V and J ends lost 1 base and 2 bases respectively, with 8 bases between them. CDR3 protein: CASSLGLSNTEAFF. In DNA form, the CDR3 reads TGTGCCAGCAGCTTAGGTCTCAGTAACACTGAAGCTTTCTTT.

The chain carries TRBV5-1 and TRBJ2-2, with TRBD1 matching over 11 bases. CDR1 is SGHRS and CDR2 is YFSETQ in the germline V gene. This CDR3 region has 17 residues. Trimming removed 3 bases from V and 4 bases from J; junction bases left unmatched: 8. DNA of the CDR3: TGCGCCAGCAGCTCGTCTTCCGGGACAGGGGGCACCGGGGAGCTGTTTTTT. Translated, it gives CASSSSSGTGGTGELFF.

CDR3 nucleotides: TGTGCCAGCAGCCCTGTGGATTACAATGAGCAGTTCTTC. Its protein is CASSPVDYNEQFF. The chain combines TRBV7-8 with TRBJ2-1; no clear D. This CDR3 has 13 amino acids. V was pared by 5 bases and J by 4 bases, with 9 bases between. Germline assignment: CDR1 SGHVS and CDR2 FQNEAQ.